This entry lists 14 T cell receptor beta chains sequenced from one sample in a study of T cell clonality in common variable immunodeficiency. Sequenced by immunoSEQ multiplex PCR; TCRdb stores in-frame clones only, minus some. The table records approximately 20,000 clones without singletons, the ten largest covering 2.5%. Their antigens are not known. Study-wide results and limits: Reportedly, TCR beta sequences from common variable immunodeficiency showed fewer deletions and N-nucleotide insertions.

The sequenced material came from peripheral blood mononuclear cells. These receptors all come from a human donor with common variable immunodeficiency.

This clone is judged medium-sized. Read coverage stops 3 residues before the CDR3 terminus; the germline J gene supplies the remainder. J is TRBJ2-1 and V is TRBV19; 9 bases match TRBD1. Trimming took 5 bases from V and 7 from J; bases not matched to a gene: 9. The CDR3 covers 15 residues. Germline values: CDR1 LNHDA, CDR2 SQIVND (reference sequence). The sequenced part of the CDR3 DNA is TGTGCCAGTAGTCCACAGGGGGCCGGGGGGAATGAG. Its protein product is CASSPQGAGGNE. The full CDR3 is CASSPQGAGGNEQFF.

Concerning this clone itself: The CDR3 end is not reached by the read, which stops 3 residues before it; the germline J gene fills it in. The chain links TRBV7-6 to TRBJ2-1; no reliable D call. CDR1 is SGHVS and CDR2 is FNYEAQ in the germline V gene. Trimming took 5 bases from V and 7 from J, leaving 12 bases between them. The CDR3 extends over 13 amino acids. The covered CDR3 bases are TGTGCCAGCAGCACAGTCGGAGAGAATGAG. Translating it yields CASSTVGENE. From start to end, the CDR3 is CASSTVGENEQFF. Together with reference TRBV7-6 and TRBJ2-1, the CDR3 gives the full variable domain: GAGVSQSPRYKVTKRGQDVALRCDPISGHVSLYWYRQALGQGPEFLTYFNYEAQQDKSGLPNDRFSAERPEGSISTLTIQRTEQRDSAMYRCASSTVGENEQFFGPGTRLTVL.

This clone showed up just a few times. The CDR3 extends 3 residues past the end of the read, so its final part is completed from the germline J gene. The V and J genes are TRBV5-1 and TRBJ2-1; 8 nucleotides line up with TRBD2. CDR1 and CDR2 (germline): SGHRS, YFSETQ. V shed 5 bases, J shed 5 bases, and the junction held 9 bases outside the gene matches. The CDR3 runs to 15 residues. The sequenced CDR3 bases are TGCGCCAGCAGGTTACCCGGGACTAGGGACAATGAG. This translates into CASRLPGTRDNE. The CDR3 in full is CASRLPGTRDNEQFF.

This clone appeared a few times. The read halts 3 residues ahead of the CDR3 end, with the missing end drawn from the germline J gene. The chain has TRBV2 and TRBJ2-1; possible D gene TRBD2, 5 bases. The CDR3 consists of 11 residues. Germline CDR1 is SNHLY and CDR2 is FYNNEI. Trimming took 9 bases from V and 7 from J, leaving 10 bases between them. CDR3 loop: CARGLHNEQFF. Incomplete CDR3 DNA: TGTGCCAGAGGACTTCATAATGAG.

This clone was observed at least ten times. The read gets to within 3 residues of the CDR3 end, and the germline J gene fills in the rest. J is TRBJ2-2 and V is TRBV7-8; D is undetermined. The V gene's germline CDR1 is SGHVS and CDR2 FQNEAQ. The ends were cut back, 5 bases at V and 2 bases at J, with 9 bases in the middle. This CDR3 is 14 amino acids long. CDR3 amino acids: CASSAPVNTGELFF. The covered CDR3 bases are TGTGCCAGCAGCGCGCCCGTCAACACCGGGGAG.

The sample holds many counts of this clone. The CDR3 is cut off 3 residues early in the read; its end comes from the germline J gene. The chain combines TRBV7-8 with TRBJ2-1, with 10 nucleotides matching TRBD2. Looked up from germline, CDR1 is SGHVS and CDR2 is FQNEAQ. CDR3 size: 15 residues. The J segment lost 4 bases and the V segment lost 8 bases, leaving 8 bases of the junction unmatched. CDR3 residues: CASRQLAGAYNEQFF. The part of the CDR3 DNA that was read is TGTGCCAGCCGTCAGCTAGCGGGAGCATACAATGAG.

This clone appeared many times. The CDR3 end is not reached by the read, which stops 3 residues before it; the germline J gene fills it in. The chain employs TRBV5-4 and TRBJ2-3; 9 nucleotides align to TRBD1. This CDR3 has 16 amino acids. With 5 bases clipped from V and 2 bases from J, the junction kept 9 bases outside the gene matches. CDR1 is SGHNT, CDR2 YYREEE, per germline (reference sequence). The covered CDR3 bases are TGTGCCAGCAGTGACCCGGGACAGGGCCCCACAGATACG. Translating it yields CASSDPGQGPTDT. From start to end, the CDR3 is CASSDPGQGPTDTQYF. The variable domain in full, with the rest retrieved from reference TRBV5-4 and TRBJ2-3, is ETGVTQSPTHLIKTRGQQVTLRCSSQSGHNTVSWYQQALGQGPQFIFQYYREEENGRGNFPPRFSGLQFPNYSSELNVNALELDDSALYLCASSDPGQGPTDTQYFGPGTRLTVL.

The sample holds many counts of this clone. The read stops 3 residues short of the end of the CDR3; the missing end is completed from the germline J gene. The chain is built from TRBV7-2 and TRBJ2-3; perhaps D is TRBD1 or TRBD2 (5 bases each). In germline, CDR1 is SGHTA, CDR2 FQGNSA. This CDR3 has 13 amino acids. The sequenced part of the CDR3 DNA is TGTGCCAGCAGTGAGGGGATCCCCCGGACG. It specifies CASSEGIPRT. The whole CDR3 protein reads CASSEGIPRTQYF.

This clone was recorded at least ten times. The read ends 3 residues early relative to the CDR3; the germline J gene fills the gap. This chain uses TRBV2 with TRBJ2-5; possible D gene TRBD1, 6 bases. The V gene's germline CDR1 is SNHLY and CDR2 FYNNEI. V was trimmed by 4 bases and J by 3 bases, leaving 6 bases between them. This CDR3 is 12 amino acids long. This chain's CDR3 is CASSAGEETQYF. The covered CDR3 bases are TGTGCCAGCAGTGCAGGGGAAGAGACC.

In its sample, this clone was seen many times. The CDR3 end is not reached by the read, which stops 3 residues before it; the germline J gene fills it in. The gene calls are TRBV2 and TRBJ1-2; TRBD1 aligns across 9 bases. This CDR3 has 14 residues. V was pared by 8 bases and J by 7 bases, with 11 bases of the junction left unmatched. Germline CDR1 SNHLY, CDR2 FYNNEI. The sequenced part of the CDR3 DNA is TGTGCCAGCCCGCCCGGACAGGGGTCGGGTGGC. Protein: CASPPGQGSGG. The full CDR3 protein reads CASPPGQGSGGYTF.

Comments on this clone: Read data end 3 residues before the CDR3 end; the end is taken from the germline J gene. This chain joins TRBV6-2 or TRBV6-3 and TRBJ2-1; 9 positions agree with TRBD2. The length of the CDR3 is 15 residues. Germline V gene data show CDR1 as MNHEY and CDR2 as SVGEGT. With V trimmed by 4 bases and J by 6 bases, 7 bases remained unmatched. The CDR3 DNA, read in part, is TGTGCCAGCAGTTCTCTAGCGGGAAGGGGCAATGAG. The encoded protein is CASSSLAGRGNE. The entire CDR3 sequence reads CASSSLAGRGNEQFF.

This clone was seen at least ten times. CDR3 region: CASTQRSGYNEQFF. The sequenced CDR3 bases are TGTGCCAGTACCCAAAGGAGCGGATACAATGAG. The chain is built from TRBV19 and TRBJ2-1, with D maybe TRBD2 (5 bases). The read gets to within 3 residues of the CDR3 end, and the germline J gene fills in the rest. The germline V gene has CDR1 LNHDA and CDR2 SQIVND (reference sequence). Trimming pared 7 bases from V and 4 bases from J, leaving 14 bases between. The CDR3 covers 14 residues.

This clone was detected ten times or more. The CDR3 reads CAISDRGDGTEAFF. The CDR3 DNA, read in part, is TGTGCCATCAGTGATCGGGGGGATGGCACTGAA. The chain has TRBV10-3 and TRBJ1-1; the D gene is possibly TRBD1 (5 bases). Read coverage stops 3 residues before the CDR3 terminus; the germline J gene supplies the remainder. Germline V gene lookup returns CDR1 ENHRY and CDR2 SYGVKD. The CDR3 consists of 14 residues. V was clipped by 3 bases and J by 4 bases, with 12 bases between them.

This clone was observed at least ten times. The read terminates 3 residues ahead of where the CDR3 ends, so the germline J gene completes it. The V gene is TRBV20-1, the J gene TRBJ1-2; 8 bases line up with TRBD1. Germline CDR1 DFQATT, CDR2 SNEGSKA (reference sequence). This CDR3 comprises 13 residues. V shed 6 bases and J 3 bases; nucleotides not matched to a gene: 6. This CDR3 is CSAWTGRDYGYTF. The sequenced CDR3 bases are TGCAGTGCCTGGACAGGGAGAGACTATGGC.